What follows are 3 T cell receptor beta chains derived from one specimen sequenced in a study of blood T cell repertoires in COVID-19. Assay used: immunoSEQ multiplex PCR; TCRdb lists only in-frame clones, some missing. The table shows hundreds of thousands of clones, with around 87% occurring only once. The sample consisted of peripheral blood. These receptors all come from a woman aged 40 to 55 who had recovered from COVID-19.

The CDR3 reads CASSPRRLSQETQYF. As DNA, the CDR3 is TGTGCCAGCAGCCCGAGGCGTCTTTCCCAAGAGACCCAGTACTTC. The rearrangement uses TRBV7-2 and TRBJ2-5; D uncertain. The ends were cut back, 5 bases at V and 1 base at J, with 14 bases in the middle. The CDR3 covers 15 residues. Looked up from germline, CDR1 is SGHTA and CDR2 is FQGNSA.

V usage is TRBV3-1 (or the pseudogene TRBV3-2) and J usage is TRBJ2-1; 7 bases match TRBD2. Trimming removed 6 bases from V and 7 bases from J; junction bases left unmatched: 6. Per the germline V gene, CDR1 is LGHDT and CDR2 is YNNKEL (reference sequence). This CDR3 is 13 amino acids long. CDR3 coding DNA: TGTGCCAGCAGACAATCCGGGGGGAATGAGCAGTTCTTC. This codes for CASRQSGGNEQFF.

This chain links TRBV5-4 with TRBJ1-2, with D possibly matching TRBD1 (5 bases). V dropped 2 bases and J dropped 4 bases, with 12 bases sitting between them. This CDR3 region has 14 residues. Germline V gene lookup returns CDR1 SGHNT and CDR2 YYREEE (reference sequence). CDR3 residues: CASSFEAGGYGYTF. For the CDR3, the DNA is TGTGCCAGCAGCTTCGAGGCCGGGGGCTATGGCTACACCTTC.